Here is one T cell receptor (beta chain) with its context. These data belong to a study of shared T cell receptors in the human thymus. Measured with immunoSEQ multiplex PCR; TCRdb has only the in-frame clones, and not every one. The sample has 600,000 to 900,000 clones; approximately 85% are singletons. This CDR3 contains 16 residues. Trimming removed 4 bases at V and 2 bases at J, with 18 bases between. Germline CDR1 and CDR2: MGHRA and YSYEKL. These data were likewise used in another study, on human thymus T cells. That source notes: Resections that were taken during corrective heart surgery supplied the thymus tissue. Apparent skewing of V and J gene usage characterized both thymic and blood repertoires. There were highly overlapping thymic repertoires among unrelated individuals, as related research reported.

The sequencing input was thymocytes. V is TRBV4-1 and J is TRBJ2-7, with D maybe TRBD2 (5 bases). The sequence derives from a girl in the first two years of life with a congenital heart defect. As DNA, the CDR3 is TGCGCCAGCAGCCCGCTGGTTTCGGACTGGACCTACGAGCAGTACTTC. As protein: CASSPLVSDWTYEQYF.